This is a list of T cell receptor beta chains from one sample in a study of CD8+ T cells in alopecia areata. TCRdb's table, derived via immunoSEQ multiplex PCR, lists solely in-frame clones and lacks some. Among approximately 120,000 clones listed, approximately 60% were seen once. The sample here was CD4+ T cells sorted from blood, taken at week 4, from a patient treated with tofacitinib. Source of these receptors: a human donor with alopecia areata. Both conserved end residues are part of each CDR3. The D gene is left open where the match is weak. Only some rows state a clone size, as once, few, many or a class for expanded clones.

14 TRBD2 NA TRBJ2-5 TRBV18 CASSASGQPETQYF TGTGCCAGCTCGGCTAGCGGACAACCGGAGACCCAGTACTTC
15 TRBD2 once TRBJ2-5 TRBV18 CASSPPDVAGETQYF TGTGCCAGCTCACCACCGGACGTAGCGGGGGAGACCCAGTACTTC
11 TRBD1 few TRBJ1-2 TRBV30 CASDRGQGYTF TGTGCCTCGGACAGGGGGCAAGGCTACACCTTC
13 TRBD1 NA TRBJ2-4 TRBV25-1 CASSDWGQTLQYF TGTGCCAGCAGTGACTGGGGACAGACGCTTCAGTACTTC
14 NA NA TRBJ2-4 TRBV9 CASSPGVVENIQYF TGTGCCAGCAGCCCAGGGGTAGTGGAAAACATTCAGTACTTC
15 NA NA TRBJ2-2 TRBV4-1 CASSQEAHNTGELFF TGCGCCAGCAGCCAAGAGGCACACAACACCGGGGAGCTGTTTTTT
18 NA NA TRBJ2-7 TRBV19 CASSRESGLGKRTYEQYF TGTGCCAGTAGCCGGGAGTCGGGGCTCGGTAAAAGAACCTACGAGCAGTACTTC
15 NA few TRBJ2-1 TRBV4-1 CASSQDNREFNEQFF TGCGCCAGCAGCCAGGATAACAGGGAGTTCAATGAGCAGTTCTTC
16 TRBD1 NA TRBJ1-6 TRBV27 CASSVNQGARNSPLHF TGTGCCAGCAGCGTCAATCAGGGGGCGCGGAATTCACCCCTCCACTTT
16 NA NA TRBJ1-1 TRBV7-2 CASATGRVEIGTEAFF TGTGCCAGCGCTACGGGACGGGTTGAGATCGGCACTGAAGCTTTCTTT
15 NA NA TRBJ1-1 TRBV4-1 CASSQVGSLNTEAFF TGCGCCAGCAGCCAAGTGGGCAGTTTGAACACTGAAGCTTTCTTT